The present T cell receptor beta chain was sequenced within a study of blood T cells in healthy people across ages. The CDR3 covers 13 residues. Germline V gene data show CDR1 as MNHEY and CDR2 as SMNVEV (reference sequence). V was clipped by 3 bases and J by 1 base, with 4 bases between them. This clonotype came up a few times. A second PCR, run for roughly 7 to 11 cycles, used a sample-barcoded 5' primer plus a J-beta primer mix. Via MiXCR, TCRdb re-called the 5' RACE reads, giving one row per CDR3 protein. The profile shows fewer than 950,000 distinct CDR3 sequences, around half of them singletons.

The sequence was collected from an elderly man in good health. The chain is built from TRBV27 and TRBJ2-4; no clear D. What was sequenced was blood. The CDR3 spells CASSFRAKNIQYF. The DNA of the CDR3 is TGTGCCAGCAGTTTCAGGGCCAAAAACATTCAGTACTTC.